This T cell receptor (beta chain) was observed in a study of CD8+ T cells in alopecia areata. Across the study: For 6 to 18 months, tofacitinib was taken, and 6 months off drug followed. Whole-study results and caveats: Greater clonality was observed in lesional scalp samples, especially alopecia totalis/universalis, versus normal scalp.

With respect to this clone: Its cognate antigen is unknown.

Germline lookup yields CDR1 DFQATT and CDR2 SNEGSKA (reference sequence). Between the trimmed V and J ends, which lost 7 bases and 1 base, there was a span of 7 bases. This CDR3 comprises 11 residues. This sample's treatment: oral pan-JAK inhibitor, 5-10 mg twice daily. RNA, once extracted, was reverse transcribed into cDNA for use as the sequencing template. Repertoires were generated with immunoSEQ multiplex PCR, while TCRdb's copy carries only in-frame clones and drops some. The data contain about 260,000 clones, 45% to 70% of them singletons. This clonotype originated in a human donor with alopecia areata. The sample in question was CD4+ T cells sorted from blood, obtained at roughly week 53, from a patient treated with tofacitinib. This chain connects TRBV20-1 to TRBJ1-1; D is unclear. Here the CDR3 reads CSVRRNTEAFF. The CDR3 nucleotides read TGCAGTGTAAGAAGGAACACTGAAGCTTTCTTT.